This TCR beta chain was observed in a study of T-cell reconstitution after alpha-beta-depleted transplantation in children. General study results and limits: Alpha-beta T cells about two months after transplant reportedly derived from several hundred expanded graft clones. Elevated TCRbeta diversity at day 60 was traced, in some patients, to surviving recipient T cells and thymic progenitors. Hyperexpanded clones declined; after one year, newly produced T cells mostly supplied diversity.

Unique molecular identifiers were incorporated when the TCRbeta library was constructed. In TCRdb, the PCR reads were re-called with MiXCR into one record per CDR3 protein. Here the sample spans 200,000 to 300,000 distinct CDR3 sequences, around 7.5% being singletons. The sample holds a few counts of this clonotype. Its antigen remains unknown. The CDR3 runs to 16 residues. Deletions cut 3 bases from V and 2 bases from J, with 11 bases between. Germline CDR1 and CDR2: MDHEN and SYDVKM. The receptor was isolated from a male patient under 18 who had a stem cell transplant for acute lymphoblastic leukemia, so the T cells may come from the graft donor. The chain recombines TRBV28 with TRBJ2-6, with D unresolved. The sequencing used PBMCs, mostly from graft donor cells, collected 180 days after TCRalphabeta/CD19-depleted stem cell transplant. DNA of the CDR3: TGTGCCAGCAGTTTGTCCGGGTACCCTGGGGCCAACGTCCTGACTTTC. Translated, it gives CASSLSGYPGANVLTF.